This is a list of T cell receptor beta chains from one sample in a study of T cell responses to AZD1222 COVID-19 vaccine. Assay: immunoSEQ multiplex PCR; the TCRdb copy retains only in-frame clones and omits some. The sample comprises approximately 150,000 clones, roughly 91% of which are singletons, and 4.5% to 5.5% rests with the top ten. The material was peripheral blood, obtained on day 0 of AZD1222 vaccination. Receptors were obtained from an adult in good health. The CDR3 runs from the conserved cysteine through the conserved F or W. Fields, in order: D gene, clone size, V gene, J gene, CDR3 DNA, CDR3 protein. The D gene is left open where the match is weak. Clone size is shown for a subset of rows, as once, few, many or a class of expanded clone.

d_gene: TRBD2; abundance: .; v_gene: TRBV19; j_gene: TRBJ2-2; CDR3nt: TGTGCCAGTAGTATAGGGCAGGGAGGGTTTTACACCGGGGAGCTGTTTTTT; CDR3aa: CASSIGQGGFYTGELFF
d_gene: .; abundance: .; v_gene: TRBV27; j_gene: TRBJ2-2; CDR3nt: TGTGCCAGCAGTACCCGAGACAGGCCCGGGGAGCTGTTTTTT; CDR3aa: CASSTRDRPGELFF
d_gene: .; abundance: few; v_gene: TRBV5-6; j_gene: TRBJ2-7; CDR3nt: TGTGCCAGCAGCTTGAGGCGGACCTACGAGCAGTACTTC; CDR3aa: CASSLRRTYEQYF
d_gene: TRBD1; abundance: .; v_gene: TRBV3-1/TRBV3-2; j_gene: TRBJ1-1; CDR3nt: TGTGCCAGCAGTACCACAGGGGGCACTGAAGCTTTCTTT; CDR3aa: CASSTTGGTEAFF
d_gene: .; abundance: once; v_gene: TRBV7-3; j_gene: TRBJ2-2; CDR3nt: TGTGCCAGCAGCCAACACCCCACCGGGGAGCTGTTTTTT; CDR3aa: CASSQHPTGELFF
d_gene: TRBD2; abundance: few; v_gene: TRBV15; j_gene: TRBJ2-3; CDR3nt: TGTGCCACCAGCAGATCCGGACTAGCGGCCACAGATACGCAGTATTTT; CDR3aa: CATSRSGLAATDTQYF
d_gene: .; abundance: .; v_gene: TRBV7-2; j_gene: TRBJ1-2; CDR3nt: TGTGCCAGCAGCAAACGGGTCAACTATGGCTACACCTTC; CDR3aa: CASSKRVNYGYTF
d_gene: .; abundance: .; v_gene: TRBV9; j_gene: TRBJ2-7; CDR3nt: .; CDR3aa: CASSVVGSGTLYF
d_gene: .; abundance: .; v_gene: TRBV29-1; j_gene: TRBJ1-5; CDR3nt: TGCAGCGTTGAAATTGGACGGGATCAGCCCCAGCATTTT; CDR3aa: CSVEIGRDQPQHF
d_gene: .; abundance: .; v_gene: TRBV9; j_gene: TRBJ2-7; CDR3nt: TGTGCCAGCAGCGTAGGGATTGGGACCTCCTACGAGCAGTACTTC; CDR3aa: CASSVGIGTSYEQYF
d_gene: .; abundance: .; v_gene: TRBV5-1; j_gene: TRBJ1-2; CDR3nt: TGCGCCAGCAGCTTAAGGGGTTATGGCTACACCTTC; CDR3aa: CASSLRGYGYTF
d_gene: .; abundance: .; v_gene: TRBV11-3; j_gene: TRBJ1-1; CDR3nt: TGTGCCAGCAGCTTAGGACGGCAGAACACTGAAGCTTTCTTT; CDR3aa: CASSLGRQNTEAFF
d_gene: .; abundance: .; v_gene: TRBV30; j_gene: TRBJ2-7; CDR3nt: TGTGCCTGGAGCCCTAACGGGGGATACGAGCAGTACTTC; CDR3aa: CAWSPNGGYEQYF
d_gene: .; abundance: .; v_gene: TRBV5-5; j_gene: TRBJ2-1; CDR3nt: TGTGCCAGCAGCTTTAGCGGTTCCTCCTACAATGAGCAGTTCTTC; CDR3aa: CASSFSGSSYNEQFF
d_gene: .; abundance: .; v_gene: TRBV29-1; j_gene: TRBJ2-1; CDR3nt: TGCAGCGCCCACATGGTTGGTGAGCAGTTCTTC; CDR3aa: CSAHMVGEQFF
d_gene: TRBD1; abundance: .; v_gene: TRBV27; j_gene: TRBJ2-7; CDR3nt: TGTGCCAGCAGTTTTTCCTCAGGGGGCATTTACGAGCAGTACTTC; CDR3aa: CASSFSSGGIYEQYF
d_gene: .; abundance: .; v_gene: TRBV7-3; j_gene: TRBJ2-2; CDR3nt: TGTGCCAGCAGCTTATTAGAGGGTGGCGGGGAGCTGTTTTTT; CDR3aa: CASSLLEGGGELFF
d_gene: .; abundance: once; v_gene: TRBV6-4; j_gene: TRBJ2-1; CDR3nt: TGTGCCAGCAGTGCCCAGGGGGGGTCCTACAATGAGCAGTTCTTC; CDR3aa: CASSAQGGSYNEQFF
d_gene: TRBD2; abundance: .; v_gene: TRBV19; j_gene: TRBJ2-5; CDR3nt: TGTGCCAGTAGTATAGCCGGGGCTCGGTCTAGCGGGAGGGCCGGTCGAGAGACCCAGTACTTC; CDR3aa: CASSIAGARSSGRAGRETQYF